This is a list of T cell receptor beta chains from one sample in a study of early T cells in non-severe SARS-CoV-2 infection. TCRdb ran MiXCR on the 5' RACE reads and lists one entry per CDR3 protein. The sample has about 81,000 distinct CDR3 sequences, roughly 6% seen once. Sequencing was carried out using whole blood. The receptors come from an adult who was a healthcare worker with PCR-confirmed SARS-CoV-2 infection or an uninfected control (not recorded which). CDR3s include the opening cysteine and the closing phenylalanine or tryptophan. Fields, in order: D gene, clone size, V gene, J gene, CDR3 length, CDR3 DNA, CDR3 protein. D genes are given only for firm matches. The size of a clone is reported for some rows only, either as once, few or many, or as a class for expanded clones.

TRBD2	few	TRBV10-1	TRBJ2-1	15	TGCGCCAGCAGTGCAGGGACTAGCGTCTACAATGAGCAGTTCTTC	CASSAGTSVYNEQFF
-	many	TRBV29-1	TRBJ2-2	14	TGCAGCGTTGTGGGGGAGAAGGGAATCGGGGAGCTGTTTTTT	CSVVGEKGIGELFF
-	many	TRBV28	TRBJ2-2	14	TGTGCCAGCAGCCTGGACAAGAGGAACGGGGAGCTGTTTTTT	CASSLDKRNGELFF
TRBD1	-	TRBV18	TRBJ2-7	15	TGTGCCAGCTCACCTGGGACAGGGACGAGGGACGAGCAGTACTTC	CASSPGTGTRDEQYF
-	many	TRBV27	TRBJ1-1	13	TGTGCCAGCAGTACATACAGGGATACTGAAGCTTTCTTT	CASSTYRDTEAFF
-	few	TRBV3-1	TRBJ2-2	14	TGTGCCAGCAGCCGAGAAGGGACTACCGGGGAGCTGTTTTTT	CASSREGTTGELFF
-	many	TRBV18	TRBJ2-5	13	TGTGCCAGCTCACCAGGGGTCGGAGAGACCCAGTACTTC	CASSPGVGETQYF
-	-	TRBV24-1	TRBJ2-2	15	TGTGCCACCAGTGACCCCCGGACAGCAACCGGGGAGCTGTTTTTT	CATSDPRTATGELFF
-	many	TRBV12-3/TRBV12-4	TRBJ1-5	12	TGTGCCAGCAGTTTAGAGGGGCAGCCCCAGCATTTT	CASSLEGQPQHF
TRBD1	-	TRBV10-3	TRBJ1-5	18	TGTGCCATCAGTGAGTCGGGCAGGGGGCGAGGTAGCAATCAGCCCCAGCATTTT	CAISESGRGRGSNQPQHF
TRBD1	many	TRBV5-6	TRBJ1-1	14	TGTGCCAGCAGATTGGCCGGGACAGATTATGAAGCTTTCTTT	CASRLAGTDYEAFF
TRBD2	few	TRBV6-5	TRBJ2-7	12	TGTGCCAGCAGTACCCAGACTAGCGGCACGATTTTC	CASSTQTSGTIF
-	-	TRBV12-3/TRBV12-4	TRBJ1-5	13	TGTGCCAGCAGTTTCGAGGGTCGGGGGCCCCAGCATTTT	CASSFEGRGPQHF
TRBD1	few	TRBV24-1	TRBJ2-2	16	TGTGCCACCAGTGAGACCGGGACAGGGGCCACCGGGGAGCTGTTTTTT	CATSETGTGATGELFF
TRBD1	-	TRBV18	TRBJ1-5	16	TGTGCCAGCTCACGTGGGACAGGGAGTAGCAATCAGCCCCAGCATTTT	CASSRGTGSSNQPQHF
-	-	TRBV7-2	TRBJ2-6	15	TGTGCCAGCAGCCCGGTGAGCTCTGGGGCCAACGTCCTGACTTTC	CASSPVSSGANVLTF
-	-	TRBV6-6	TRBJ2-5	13	TGTGCCAGCAGTTCCCCCTCGAAAGAGACCCAGTACTTC	CASSSPSKETQYF
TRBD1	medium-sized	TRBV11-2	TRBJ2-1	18	TGTGCCAGCAGCTTAATTTTTGGGACAGGCCGGTCCTACAATGAGCAGTTCTTC	CASSLIFGTGRSYNEQFF
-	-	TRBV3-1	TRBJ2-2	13	TGTGCCAGCAGCCAAGTCGGGACCGGGGAGCTGTTTTTT	CASSQVGTGELFF
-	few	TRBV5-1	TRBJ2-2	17	TGCGCCAGCAGCTTGGAGGTAGCGGTCAAGAACACCGGGGAGCTGTTTTTT	CASSLEVAVKNTGELFF
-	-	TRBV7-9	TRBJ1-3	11	TGTGCCAGCAGCTTAGAGGACACCATATATTTT	CASSLEDTIYF
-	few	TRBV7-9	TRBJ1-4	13	TGTGCCAGCAAGGGGGACGAGAGTGAAAAACTGTTTTTT	CASKGDESEKLFF
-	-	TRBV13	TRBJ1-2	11	TGTGCCAGCACCCTTAACTATGGCTACACCTTC	CASTLNYGYTF
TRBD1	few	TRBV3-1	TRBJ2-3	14	TGTGCCAGCAGGCGGCAGGGGGCGACAGATACGCAGTATTTT	CASRRQGATDTQYF